A selection of T cell receptor beta chains follows, all from one sample in a study of T cell responses to AZD1222 COVID-19 vaccine. Sequenced by immunoSEQ multiplex PCR; TCRdb stores in-frame clones only, minus some. Found here are roughly 150,000 clones, 90% of them singletons; the top ten hold about 1.7%. Sequences were derived from peripheral blood, sampled on day 0 of AZD1222 vaccination. These receptors came from an adult in good health. CDR3s include the opening cysteine and the closing phenylalanine or tryptophan. The order of the fields is D gene, J gene, clone size, V gene, CDR3 protein, CDR3 DNA. D genes are given only for firm matches. The size field is filled for only some rows; it gives once, few, many or a size class.

>TRBD1|TRBJ1-6|-|TRBV11-2
CASSIGQVGLYSPLHF
TGTGCCAGCAGCATCGGACAGGTGGGACTCTATTCACCCCTCCACTTT
>-|TRBJ1-1|once|TRBV4-1
CASSQVSTTEAFF
TGCGCCAGCAGCCAAGTGTCCACGACTGAAGCTTTCTTT
>-|TRBJ2-7|-|TRBV2
CASSGLGLGSEQYF
TGTGCCAGCAGTGGACTCGGCCTCGGCTCCGAGCAGTACTTC
>-|TRBJ1-2|once|TRBV25-1
CASSDPATGYYGYTF
TGTGCCAGCAGTGATCCGGCCACAGGGTACTATGGCTACACCTTC
>-|TRBJ2-2|-|TRBV27
CASNFGGTGELFF
TGTGCCAGCAATTTCGGGGGTACCGGGGAGCTGTTTTTT
>-|TRBJ2-1|-|TRBV7-2
CASSGSGVGEQFF
TGTGCCAGCAGCGGCTCTGGAGTCGGTGAGCAGTTCTTC
>-|TRBJ2-7|-|TRBV28
CASSSSRVSYEQYF
TGTGCCAGCAGTTCTAGCAGGGTCTCCTACGAGCAGTACTTC
>-|TRBJ1-2|few|TRBV5-6
CASSPDGGGSIYGYTF
TGTGCCAGCAGCCCCGACGGTGGAGGTTCGATCTATGGCTACACCTTC
>-|TRBJ1-6|-|TRBV10-3
CAISVTVYNSPLHF
TGTGCCATCAGTGTAACGGTTTATAATTCACCCCTCCACTTT
>TRBD2|TRBJ2-2|-|TRBV24-1
CATSDSSGGNTGELFF
TGTGCCACCAGTGATTCCAGCGGGGGTAACACCGGGGAGCTGTTTTTT
>-|TRBJ2-2|-|TRBV28
CASSLGGQGWFGELFF
TGTGCCAGCAGTTTAGGAGGGCAGGGATGGTTCGGGGAGCTGTTTTTT
>-|TRBJ2-7|-|TRBV25-1
CASSGKGVHEQYF
TGTGCCAGCAGTGGGAAAGGGGTCCACGAGCAGTACTTC
>TRBD2|TRBJ2-7|-|TRBV7-2
CASSLLHGTSFPNYEQYF
TGTGCCAGCAGCCTATTACATGGGACTAGTTTCCCTAACTACGAGCAGTACTTC
>TRBD1|TRBJ2-3|-|TRBV24-1
CATSDLTGATDTQYF
TGTGCCACCAGTGATCTGACAGGGGCAACAGATACGCAGTATTTT
>TRBD2|TRBJ2-1|-|TRBV20-1
CSASRIGLAGGYNEQFF
TGCAGTGCTAGTCGGATTGGGTTGGCGGGAGGGTACAATGAGCAGTTCTTC
>TRBD1|TRBJ2-7|-|TRBV2
CASRQGWEQYF
TGTGCCAGCAGACAGGGGTGGGAGCAGTACTTC
>-|TRBJ1-1|-|TRBV15
CATSRDDGENTEAFF
TGTGCCACCAGCAGAGATGATGGGGAGAACACTGAAGCTTTCTTT
>-|TRBJ1-3|-|TRBV15
CATSRDPHSGNTIYF
TGTGCCACCAGCAGAGATCCCCACTCTGGAAACACCATATATTTT
>TRBD2|TRBJ2-1|-|TRBV5-1
CATTYLAGGPNEQFF
TGCGCCACCACATACCTAGCGGGAGGGCCTAATGAGCAGTTCTTC
>TRBD1|TRBJ2-2|few|TRBV5-6
CASSNRDRGRTGELFF
TGTGCCAGCAGCAACCGGGACAGGGGGCGGACCGGGGAGCTGTTTTTT
>-|TRBJ2-7|-|TRBV7-7
CASSLGEGRYEQYF
TGTGCCAGCAGCTTAGGCGAGGGGCGGTACGAGCAGTACTTC
>-|TRBJ2-1|-|TRBV6-5
CASSYLVAHEQFF
TGTGCCAGCAGTTACTTGGTAGCCCATGAGCAGTTCTTC
>-|TRBJ1-1|once|TRBV18
CASSPSLLNTEAFF
TGTGCCAGCTCACCATCGTTGCTGAACACTGAAGCTTTCTTT
>TRBD1|TRBJ2-1|-|TRBV5-1
CASSLDGTGVSEFF
TGCGCCAGCAGCTTGGACGGGACAGGCGTGTCGGAGTTCTTC
>-|TRBJ1-1|-|TRBV4-1
CASSQVGTRMNTEAFF
TGCGCCAGCAGCCAAGTCGGCACCAGGATGAACACTGAAGCTTTCTTT
>-|TRBJ2-2|once|TRBV12-3/TRBV12-4
CASSFRTGELFF
TGTGCCAGCAGTTTTAGAACCGGGGAGCTGTTTTTT
>-|TRBJ1-1|-|TRBV6-1
CASSAGLSAGNTEAFF
TGTGCCAGCAGTGCCGGCCTTTCGGCTGGGAACACTGAAGCTTTCTTT